One and the same sample provided the 15 T cell receptor beta chains below, sequenced in a study of OX40 agonist ivuxolimab in advanced cancers. Clones were sequenced by immunoSEQ multiplex PCR, and TCRdb holds only the in-frame ones, with some missing. The sample consists of roughly 30,000 clones, 80% to 95% of them appearing once. The material was CD4+ or CD8+ T cells sorted from blood, obtained in a trial of the OX40 agonist ivuxolimab. The receptors derive from an adult with an advanced solid tumor such as melanoma, head and neck, liver or kidney cancer.

The chain joins TRBV7-9 to TRBJ2-7; D unresolved. The CDR3 extends over 11 amino acids. Germline V lookup: CDR1 SEHNR, CDR2 FQNEAQ (reference sequence). V lost 5 bases and J 3 bases, leaving 5 bases between the germline ends. As DNA, the CDR3 is TGTGCCAGCAGCGTTTACTACGAGCAGTACTTC. Its protein product is CASSVYYEQYF.

The chain has TRBV29-1 and TRBJ1-2; 7 bases fit TRBD1. The germline CDR1 and CDR2 sequences are SQVTM and ANQGSEA. The length of the CDR3 is 11 residues. V lost 6 bases, J lost 8 bases, and 6 bases stayed unmatched. This CDR3 reads CSVAGGGGYTF. CDR3 nucleotide sequence: TGCAGCGTGGCAGGGGGGGGAGGCTACACCTTC.

This rearrangement joins TRBV2 to TRBJ1-6; D uncertain. Germline CDR1 is SNHLY and CDR2 is FYNNEI. V was cut by 7 bases and J by 5 bases, with 15 bases left in between. The CDR3 consists of 15 residues. The CDR3 is CASTMTRTNNSPLHF. CDR3 nucleotide sequence: TGTGCCAGCACCATGACAAGAACCAATAATTCACCCCTCCACTTT.

J is TRBJ1-1 and V is TRBV5-5; D unclear. The CDR3 extends over 13 amino acids. Trimming took off 2 bases at V and 0 bases at J, with 5 bases between the two ends. CDR1 is SGHKS and CDR2 is YYEKEE in the germline V gene (reference sequence). The CDR3 DNA follows: TGTGCCAGCAGCTTAATTCTGAACACTGAAGCTTTCTTT. Encoded protein: CASSLILNTEAFF.

The CDR3 sequence is CASRALRGGSNQPQHF. CDR3 sequence (DNA): TGCGCCAGCAGGGCCCTTAGAGGCGGTAGCAATCAGCCCCAGCATTTT. This rearrangement joins TRBV10-2 to TRBJ1-5; no clear D gene. The CDR3 is 16 residues long. With 6 bases removed from V and 0 bases from J, the gap between germline ends came to 15 bases. Germline assignment: CDR1 WSHSY and CDR2 SAAADI.

The J gene is TRBJ2-3, the V gene TRBV12-5; the D gene could be TRBD1 or TRBD2 (6 bases each). This CDR3 is 14 amino acids long. V lost 4 bases, J lost 2 bases, and 10 bases lay in between. The germline gives CDR1 LGHNT, CDR2 FRNRAP. The CDR3 spells CASGSPGATDTQYF. The CDR3 DNA reads TGTGCTAGTGGTTCCCCGGGGGCCACAGATACGCAGTATTTT.

The chain uses TRBV7-6 and TRBJ2-3; D is uncertain. CDR3 length: 13 amino acids. The germline V gene encodes CDR1 SGHVS and CDR2 FNYEAQ. V gave up 1 base and J gave up 3 bases, with 5 bases separating them. The DNA of the CDR3 is TGTGCCAGCAGCTTAGGAGGAACAGATACGCAGTATTTT. Amino acid sequence: CASSLGGTDTQYF.

The V gene is TRBV13, the J gene TRBJ2-1; D may correspond to TRBD1 or TRBD2 (5 bases each). Trimming took off 5 bases at V and 7 bases at J, with 15 bases between the two ends. Germline CDR1 and CDR2: PRHDT and FYEKMQ (reference sequence). This CDR3 spans 14 amino acids. In DNA, the CDR3 is TGTGCCAGCAGCCGGGACCCCGTTGGGAATGAGCAGTTCTTC. It yields the protein CASSRDPVGNEQFF.

The rearrangement links TRBV5-1 to TRBJ1-1, with D perhaps matching TRBD1 (6 bases). The CDR3 contains 14 residues. Germline V lookup: CDR1 SGHRS, CDR2 YFSETQ. V was cut by 4 bases and J by 1 base, with 11 bases left in between. This chain's CDR3 is CASSVTGRNTEAFF. DNA of the CDR3: TGCGCCAGCAGCGTAACAGGGCGGAACACTGAAGCTTTCTTT.

There are a few counts of this clone. Other DNA sequences in this specimen translate into the identical CDR3. The gene calls are TRBV4-3 and TRBJ1-1, with unresolved D. Germline V CDR1 and CDR2: LGHNA, YSLEER. This CDR3 has 15 residues. Trimming shortened V by 1 base and J by 1 base, and 10 bases separated the two germline ends. In DNA form, the CDR3 reads TGCGCCAGCAGCCAAGGAGGACCCTCGAACACTGAAGCTTTCTTT. Translated: CASSQGGPSNTEAFF.

This sequence joins TRBV29-1 and TRBJ2-1; D is unclear. Per germline, CDR1 SQVTM and CDR2 ANQGSEA. With 3 bases removed from V and 7 bases from J, the gap between germline ends came to 7 bases. This CDR3 spans 11 amino acids. The CDR3 is CSVDYRNEQFF. The DNA for the CDR3 is TGCAGCGTTGATTATAGGAATGAGCAGTTCTTC.

V usage is TRBV20-1 and J usage is TRBJ2-7; D may be TRBD2 (5 bases). CDR1 and CDR2 from the germline V gene are DFQATT and SNEGSKA (reference sequence). CDR3 length: 11 residues. V dropped 4 bases and J dropped 5 bases, with 9 bases sitting between them. CDR3 bases: TGCAGTGCTATTCTGGAGGACGAGCAGTACTTC. Translating it yields CSAILEDEQYF.

The chain joins TRBV7-2 to TRBJ2-1; 10 bases are a match to TRBD2. After removal of 6 bases from V and 4 bases from J, the junction contained 6 bases not matched to a gene. The germline CDR1 and CDR2 sequences are SGHTA and FQGNSA. The CDR3 is made up of 15 amino acids. The CDR3, as DNA: TGTGCCAGCAGGTCCGGGACTAGCGAATACAATGAGCAGTTCTTC. Amino acid sequence: CASRSGTSEYNEQFF.

This clone has only one observation. This rearrangement joins TRBV5-1 to TRBJ1-2; 10 bases map to TRBD1. The CDR3 spans 14 residues. V trimming: 3 bases; J trimming: 8 bases; junction bases outside the gene matches: 7. CDR1 SGHRS and CDR2 YFSETQ come from the germline V gene. In DNA form, the CDR3 reads TGCGCCAGCAGCTACGGACAGGGGGGATACGGCTACACCTTC. This encodes CASSYGQGGYGYTF.

The chain recombines TRBV7-9 with TRBJ2-5; D might be TRBD1 or TRBD2, each matching 5 bases. Germline CDR1 reads SEHNR; CDR2 reads FQNEAQ (reference sequence). With 2 bases removed from V and 5 bases from J, the gap between germline ends came to 12 bases. The CDR3 has 14 amino acids. The CDR3 region has the DNA TGTGCCAGCAGCTTACCGGGACGGTTGGAGACCCAGTACTTC. Its translation: CASSLPGRLETQYF.